What follows are 28 T cell receptor beta chains derived from one specimen sequenced in a study of cytomegalovirus exposure and HLA in healthy donors. PCR primers comprised 60 Vbeta and 13 Jbeta primers. Sequencing used immunoSEQ multiplex PCR; TCRdb keeps in-frame clones, though not all of them. This sample contains over 100,000 clones. The specimen was PBMCs. The receptors derive from a man aged 25-45 years in good health and CMV-seronegative.

This chain uses TRBV19 with TRBJ1-6, with no clear D. Germline V gene data show CDR1 as LNHDA and CDR2 as SQIVND (reference sequence). V was pared by 7 bases and J by 10 bases, with 14 bases between. CDR3 length: 13 amino acids. CDR3: CASKGGGVSPLHF. CDR3 bases: TGTGCCAGTAAGGGCGGAGGAGTCTCACCCCTCCACTTT.

The chain employs TRBV2 and TRBJ2-7; 11 nucleotides agree with TRBD1. This CDR3 contains 12 residues. CDR1 and CDR2 (germline): SNHLY, FYNNEI. V dropped 6 bases and J dropped 5; count of bases not matched to a gene: 0. CDR3 nucleotides: TGTGCCAGCAGGGACAGGGGGCACGAGCAGTACTTC. It specifies CASRDRGHEQYF. The whole variable domain, remainder taken from reference TRBV2 and TRBJ2-7, is EPEVTQTPSHQVTQMGQEVILRCVPISNHLYFYWYRQILGQKVEFLVSFYNNEISEKSEIFDDQFSVERPDGSNFTLKIRSTKLEDSAMYFCASRDRGHEQYFGPGTRLTVT.

The chain combines TRBV9 with TRBJ2-4; possibly TRBD2 for D (5 bases). The CDR3 totals 14 residues. V lost 5 bases, J lost 7 bases, and 16 bases lay in between. Germline CDR1 and CDR2: SGDLS and YYNGEE. This CDR3 is CASSPGPPGNIQYF. The CDR3, as DNA: TGTGCCAGCAGTCCAGGTCCCCCGGGGAACATTCAGTACTTC.

V is TRBV7-2 and J is TRBJ1-6; D gene uncertain. Per the germline V gene, CDR1 is SGHTA and CDR2 is FQGNSA. With 4 bases removed from V and 4 bases from J, the gap between germline ends came to 11 bases. CDR3 length: 15 residues. The CDR3 DNA follows: TGTGCCAGCAGCTCCTATACAGAGTATAATTCACCCCTCCACTTT. Translation gives CASSSYTEYNSPLHF.

DNA of the CDR3: TGCGCCAGCAGGATAGGACAGGGGGAGACCCAGTACTTC. It translates to CASRIGQGETQYF. This chain uses TRBV5-1 with TRBJ2-5; 9 positions agree with TRBD1. From germline, CDR1 is SGHRS and CDR2 YFSETQ. CDR3 size: 13 residues. V shed 5 bases and J 5 bases; nucleotides not matched to a gene: 4. Full variable domain (remainder filled in from reference TRBV5-1 and TRBJ2-5): KAGVTQTPRYLIKTRGQQVTLSCSPISGHRSVSWYQQTPGQGLQFLFEYFSETQRNKGNFPGRFSGRQFSNSRSEMNVSTLELGDSALYLCASRIGQGETQYFGPGTRLLVL.

The V and J genes are TRBV5-4 and TRBJ2-6, with D maybe TRBD2 (6 bases). Trimming took 4 bases from V and 2 from J, leaving 13 bases between them. Germline V gene lookup returns CDR1 SGHNT and CDR2 YYREEE (reference sequence). The CDR3 is made up of 16 amino acids. The DNA of the CDR3 is TGTGCCAGCAGCGCGGGACGCTGGGCTGGGGCCAACGTCCTGACTTTC. This translates into CASSAGRWAGANVLTF.

The chain recombines TRBV18 with TRBJ1-1, with D possibly being TRBD1 (5 bases). The germline V gene has CDR1 KGHSH and CDR2 LQKENI. This CDR3 region has 16 residues. Trimming cost V 3 bases and J 4 bases, with 18 bases left between them. This chain's CDR3 is CASSPRDGGGATEAFF. DNA for the CDR3: TGTGCCAGCTCACCCCGGGACGGGGGGGGAGCCACTGAAGCTTTCTTT.

This rearrangement joins TRBV7-9 to TRBJ1-3; 8 nucleotides line up with TRBD1. Germline V gene sequence: CDR1 SEHNR, CDR2 FQNEAQ (reference sequence). Trimming took 3 bases from V and 0 from J; bases not matched to a gene: 4. The CDR3 loop spans 16 amino acids. The CDR3 sequence: CASSFGQGDSGNTIYF. The CDR3 DNA is TGTGCCAGCAGCTTCGGACAGGGCGACTCTGGAAACACCATATATTTT.

This chain joins TRBV19 and TRBJ2-2; 8 bases are a match to TRBD1. J gave up 6 bases and V 6 bases, and 3 bases lay outside the gene matches. The CDR3 is 13 amino acids. Germline loops: CDR1 LNHDA, CDR2 SQIVND (reference sequence). The CDR3 spells CASRTGAAGELFF. The CDR3 DNA sequence: TGTGCCAGTAGGACAGGGGCCGCCGGGGAGCTGTTTTTT.

The rearrangement joins TRBV19 to TRBJ2-1, with D perhaps TRBD2 (5 bases). Germline values: CDR1 LNHDA, CDR2 SQIVND (reference sequence). The CDR3 consists of 16 residues. V lost 3 bases, J lost 0 bases, and 12 bases lay in between. The CDR3 is CASSIVSGSSYNEQFF. CDR3 sequence (DNA): TGTGCCAGTAGTATCGTGTCGGGGAGCTCCTACAATGAGCAGTTCTTC.

J is TRBJ2-5 and V is TRBV10-3, with 7 positions matching TRBD2. This CDR3 has 16 amino acids. Germline assignment: CDR1 ENHRY and CDR2 SYGVKD. V was clipped by 4 bases and J by 5 bases; unmatched bases: 13. Here the CDR3 DNA reads TGTGCCATCAGTGCGAGACTAGCCGGGATCGGGGAGACCCAGTACTTC. It is translated as CAISARLAGIGETQYF.

J is TRBJ1-5 and V is TRBV19, with TRBD1 identical over 12 bases. V gave up 5 bases and J gave up 3 bases; unmatched junction bases: 2. Looked up from germline, CDR1 is LNHDA and CDR2 is SQIVND (reference sequence). The CDR3 has 15 residues. The CDR3 DNA reads as TGTGCCAGTAGTGGGACAGGGGGCCCCAATCAGCCCCAGCATTTT. This gives the protein CASSGTGGPNQPQHF.

The V call is TRBV10-3, the J call TRBJ2-5, with D possibly TRBD2 on 6 matching bases. From germline, CDR1 is ENHRY and CDR2 SYGVKD. The ends were cut back, 4 bases at V and 1 base at J, with 7 bases in the middle. The CDR3 has 13 amino acids. The chain's CDR3 is CAISGTTQETQYF. The DNA for the CDR3 is TGTGCCATCAGTGGGACTACCCAAGAGACCCAGTACTTC.

The rearrangement uses TRBV21-1 and TRBJ1-3. TRBV21-1 is a pseudogene segment. The CDR3 is 18 amino acids. CDR3 sequence: CASSTLWGGLLGGHTIYF. The DNA of the CDR3 is TGTGCCAGCAGCACCCTTTGGGGGGGACTCCTAGGGGGGCACACCATATATTTT.

This chain connects TRBV6-5 to TRBJ2-2; a possible D gene is TRBD2 (5 bases). Deletions cut 6 bases from V and 7 bases from J, with 15 bases between. Germline V gives CDR1 MNHEY, CDR2 SVGAGI. This CDR3 is 14 amino acids long. Written as DNA, the CDR3 is TGTGCCAGCAGGACCGGGGTGCCCCTCGGGGAGCTGTTTTTT. This translates into CASRTGVPLGELFF.

The V call is TRBV29-1, the J call TRBJ2-5; 7 bases are a match to TRBD1. The end of the DNA fits TRBJ2-7 better, so the J call may be wrong. CDR3 size: 17 residues. Germline V gene lookup returns CDR1 SQVTM and CDR2 ANQGSEA. The chain's CDR3 is CSVREPDRTDPPYEQYF. DNA of the CDR3: TGCAGCGTTAGGGAGCCGGACAGGACCGACCCCCCCTACGAGCAGTACTTC.

The DNA of the CDR3 is TGTGCCACCAGCAGAGATCCACTAGCGGGGGGGAGTGAGCAGTTCTTC. Translation: CATSRDPLAGGSEQFF. V gene TRBV15 combines with J gene TRBJ2-1; 13 positions agree with TRBD2. The length of the CDR3 is 16 residues. Per the germline V gene, CDR1 is LNHNV and CDR2 is YYDKDF (reference sequence). V lost 0 bases and J lost 9; bases outside the gene matches: 5.

The CDR3 sequence: CASSWTITGNTIYF. As DNA, the CDR3 is TGTGCCAGTAGTTGGACTATAACTGGAAACACCATATATTTT. The J gene is TRBJ1-3, the V gene TRBV19; no clear D gene. The ends were cut back, 5 bases at V and 2 bases at J, with 10 bases in the middle. Germline CDR1 reads LNHDA; CDR2 reads SQIVND (reference sequence). CDR3 length: 14 amino acids.

The chain couples TRBV5-4 to TRBJ2-3, with D perhaps matching TRBD1 (5 bases). Trimming pared 0 bases from V and 8 bases from J, leaving 13 bases between. The length of the CDR3 is 14 residues. Germline V gene sequence: CDR1 SGHNT, CDR2 YYREEE (reference sequence). The CDR3 DNA follows: TGTGCCAGCAGCTTGGTTGGACAAGCTTTTACGCAGTATTTT. The encoded protein is CASSLVGQAFTQYF.

This chain joins TRBV6-5 and TRBJ1-2, with 8 bases lining up with TRBD1. Per germline, CDR1 MNHEY and CDR2 SVGAGI. The CDR3 length is 15 residues. With 6 bases clipped from V and 4 bases from J, the junction kept 10 bases outside the gene matches. CDR3 coding DNA: TGTGCCAGCAGGAGGACAGGGACGGGCAGCTATGGCTACACCTTC. Translation gives CASRRTGTGSYGYTF.

The chain carries TRBV5-5 and TRBJ2-5; TRBD1 matches 9 bases. CDR3 length: 16 amino acids. In germline, CDR1 is SGHKS, CDR2 YYEKEE (reference sequence). Trimming cost V 4 bases and J 4 bases; bases outside gene matches: 11. The DNA for the CDR3 is TGTGCCAGCAGCACCGGACAGGGGAGTATTCGAGAGACCCAGTACTTC. It specifies CASSTGQGSIRETQYF.

The genes are TRBV5-1 and TRBJ2-3; a possible D gene is TRBD2 (7 bases). Trimming cost V 0 bases and J 7 bases, with 15 bases left between them. Per germline, CDR1 SGHRS and CDR2 YFSETQ. The CDR3 sequence is 15 residues long. The CDR3 sequence: CASSLEGGSTNTQYF. The CDR3 coding sequence is TGCGCCAGCAGCTTGGAGGGGGGGAGCACGAATACGCAGTATTTT.

J is TRBJ1-2 and V is TRBV27, with unresolved D. The germline V and J ends were trimmed by 4 bases and 4 bases, with 16 bases remaining between them. The V gene's germline CDR1 is MNHEY and CDR2 SMNVEV (reference sequence). The CDR3 is made up of 15 amino acids. The CDR3 bases are TGTGCCAGCAGTTCCGACACCCTTAGATCCTATGGCTACACCTTC. Translation gives CASSSDTLRSYGYTF.

This chain joins TRBV7-9 and TRBJ1-5; the match to TRBD1 covers 12 bases. CDR3 size: 19 residues. V shed 4 bases and J 1 base; nucleotides not matched to a gene: 11. CDR1 is SEHNR and CDR2 is FQNEAQ in the germline V gene (reference sequence). CDR3 protein: CASSSPGTGGLRSNQPQHF. The DNA of the CDR3 is TGTGCCAGCAGCTCCCCCGGGACAGGGGGCTTGAGGAGCAATCAGCCCCAGCATTTT.

The rearrangement uses TRBV5-1 and TRBJ2-7, with D possibly being TRBD1 (5 bases). The V gene lost 4 bases and the J gene lost 1 base, with 12 bases spanning the gap. Germline CDR1 and CDR2: SGHRS and YFSETQ. The CDR3 contains 14 residues. CDR3 bases: TGCGCCAGCAGCCCTTGGGCAGGGTCCTACGAGCAGTACTTC. This encodes CASSPWAGSYEQYF.

The chain uses TRBV7-7 and TRBJ2-5, with 10 bases identical to TRBD2. Germline CDR1 is SSHAT and CDR2 is FNYEAQ (reference sequence). The CDR3 has 14 amino acids. V gave up 1 base and J gave up 4 bases; unmatched junction bases: 0. CDR3 in DNA: TGTGCCAGCAGCTTAGGGACTAGCGGAGAGACCCAGTACTTC. Translation gives CASSLGTSGETQYF.

The V and J genes are TRBV6-6 and TRBJ2-5, with no clear D. There are 14 residues in the CDR3. V lost 2 bases and J lost 2, with 9 bases in between. Germline lookup yields CDR1 MNHNY and CDR2 SVGAGI (reference sequence). DNA of the CDR3: TGTGCCAGCAGTTACCCCGGGTCTCAAGAGACCCAGTACTTC. It specifies CASSYPGSQETQYF.

This chain joins TRBV5-1 and TRBJ2-2, with D possibly TRBD2 on 6 matching bases. The CDR3 spans 16 residues. Trimming took 0 bases from V and 5 from J, leaving 14 bases between them. CDR1 is SGHRS and CDR2 is YFSETQ in the germline V gene. In DNA, the CDR3 is TGCGCCAGCAGCTTGGGTGCGGGACGGACAACCGGGGAGCTGTTTTTT. Protein product: CASSLGAGRTTGELFF.